The 14 T cell receptor beta chains listed next were all sequenced from one sample in a study of T cells in Graves' hyperthyroidism and ophthalmopathy. TCR beta CDR3 regions were amplified from RNA. Using the HTBI primer set, a first-round RT-PCR was run on the TCR CDR3. TCRdb passed the multiplex PCR reads through MiXCR, listing each CDR3 protein once. The table records 540,000 or so distinct CDR3 sequences, approximately 44% of them present only once. Specimen: peripheral blood or thyroid tissue (not recorded which). The receptors were sampled from an adult woman with Graves' disease, either hyperthyroidism or ophthalmopathy (not recorded which).

This clonotype was seen a few times. This sequence may be a read error, since a much larger clone differs from it by one base. The chain links TRBV9 to TRBJ2-7; D ambiguous. V shed 5 bases and J shed 4 bases, with 16 bases lying between them. From germline, CDR1 is SGDLS and CDR2 YYNGEE. This CDR3 contains 14 residues. The DNA for the CDR3 is TGTGCCAGCAGTTACTCGAACATGGAGTACGAGCAGTACTTC. Amino acid sequence: CASSYSNMEYEQYF. Looking up the rest from reference TRBV9 and TRBJ2-7 gives the full variable domain: DSGVTQTPKHLITATGQRVTLRCSPRSGDLSVYWYQQSLDQGLQFLIQYYNGEERAKGNILERFSAQQFPDLHSELNLSSLELGDSALYFCASSYSNMEYEQYFGPGTRLTVT.

V usage is TRBV10-3 and J usage is TRBJ1-2, with 8 bases matching TRBD1. Germline CDR1 ENHRY, CDR2 SYGVKD. V lost 9 bases and J lost 2; bases outside the gene matches: 8. The CDR3 contains 14 residues. DNA for the CDR3: TGTGCCATTGCCAACAGGGGGGTGAACTATGGCTACACCTTC. It codes for CAIANRGVNYGYTF.

The CDR3 DNA reads as TGTGCCAGCAGCCAAGATGCGTATAGCAATCAGCCCCAGCATTTT. Amino acids: CASSQDAYSNQPQHF. The V gene is TRBV7-9, the J gene TRBJ1-5; D is undetermined. The ends were cut back, 5 bases at V and 0 bases at J, with 11 bases in the middle. CDR3 length: 15 amino acids. Per germline, CDR1 SEHNR and CDR2 FQNEAQ (reference sequence).

This clonotype was detected only a few times. The gene calls are TRBV29-1 and TRBJ1-2; tentative D call: TRBD1 (5 bases). The CDR3 runs to 13 residues. V lost 3 bases to trimming and J lost 0 bases, with 8 bases between them. Per germline, CDR1 SQVTM and CDR2 ANQGSEA. The chain's CDR3 is CSVDRDANYGYTF. DNA of the CDR3: TGCAGCGTTGACAGGGACGCTAACTATGGCTACACCTTC.

This clonotype was observed many times. The V and J genes are TRBV20-1 and TRBJ1-4; weak D call: TRBD1 (6 bases). The CDR3 contains 14 residues. CDR1 is DFQATT and CDR2 is SNEGSKA in the germline V gene (reference sequence). V lost 5 bases, J lost 8 bases, and 18 bases lay in between. CDR3 nucleotide sequence: TGCAGTGCTCCCTTCAGGGGCGAGGGCGAAAAACTGTTTTTT. Residues: CSAPFRGEGEKLFF.

The chain links TRBV2 to TRBJ1-1; D not resolved. In germline, CDR1 is SNHLY, CDR2 FYNNEI. The CDR3 has 12 amino acids. V was shortened by 1 base and J by 10 bases, with 10 bases between the two germline ends. The CDR3 is CASSEVPPVAFF. The CDR3 DNA reads as TGTGCCAGCAGTGAAGTGCCTCCTGTAGCTTTCTTT.

The genes are TRBV11-1 and TRBJ2-5; D possibly corresponds to TRBD1 (6 bases). Germline V gene data show CDR1 as SGHAT and CDR2 as FQDESV (reference sequence). V was clipped by 6 bases and J by 4 bases, with 15 bases between them. CDR3 length equals 14 residues. The CDR3 sequence: CASRPNRAGETQYF. As DNA, the CDR3 is TGTGCCAGCAGACCTAACAGGGCAGGAGAGACCCAGTACTTC.

This clonotype was found many times. The J gene is TRBJ2-5, the V gene TRBV6-1; 9 bases line up with TRBD2. This CDR3 has 16 amino acids. CDR1 MNHNS and CDR2 SASEGT come from the germline V gene. V dropped 7 bases and J dropped 5; count of bases not matched to a gene: 14. The CDR3 DNA reads TGTGCCAGCACTGACCGAGGCCTAGCGGGAAGTGAGACCCAGTACTTC. The encoded protein is CASTDRGLAGSETQYF.

Worth noting for this clonotype: The junction departs from the called germline gene at one end, perhaps through a read error. This sequence joins TRBV20-1 and TRBJ2-5, with 7 bases matching TRBD2. Per the germline V gene, CDR1 is DFQATT and CDR2 is SNEGSKA (reference sequence). This CDR3 contains 9 residues. The CDR3 region has the DNA TGCAGTGCTAGAGTTGGGACTACCTTC. Protein product: CSARVGTTF.

For this clonotype: The conserved phenylalanine or tryptophan is not found at the CDR3 terminus, so this likely reflects a read error. The DNA is omitted, as the CDR3 cannot be located on it reliably, and the CDR3 follows TCRdb's listing. This sequence joins TRBV7-3 and TRBJ1-4; TRBD1, the table's D call, lacks a check against the DNA. The CDR3 has 13 amino acids, counting both end residues. Germline values: CDR1 SGHTA, CDR2 FQGTGA. The CDR3 reads CASSPDRVETKDY.

This clonotype was picked up many times. This chain joins TRBV5-8 and TRBJ2-5; 9 bases agree with TRBD2. There are 14 residues in the CDR3. The germline V gene has CDR1 SGHTS and CDR2 YDEGEE. The ends lost 4 bases at V and 1 base at J; junction bases unmatched: 2. CDR3 in amino acids: CASSAGGAQETQYF. The CDR3 DNA sequence: TGTGCCAGCAGCGCGGGGGGGGCCCAAGAGACCCAGTACTTC.

This clonotype was observed at least ten times. The J gene is TRBJ1-2, the V gene TRBV15, with D uncertain. Germline V gene data show CDR1 as LNHNV and CDR2 as YYDKDF (reference sequence). Trimming stripped 0 bases from V and 0 bases from J, with 14 bases between. The CDR3 loop spans 17 amino acids. CDR3 amino acids: CATSRDYERITNYGYTF. The CDR3, as DNA: TGTGCCACCAGCAGAGATTACGAGAGGATTACTAACTATGGCTACACCTTC. Complete variable domain (other parts from reference TRBV15 and TRBJ1-2): DAMVIQNPRYQVTQFGKPVTLSCSQTLNHNVMYWYQQKSSQAPKLLFHYYDKDFNNEADTPDNFQSRRPNTSFCFLDIRSPGLGDTAMYLCATSRDYERITNYGYTFGSGTRLTVV.

The table lists this clonotype with many counts. The chain joins TRBV10-3 to TRBJ1-5; D is undetermined. The germline gives CDR1 ENHRY, CDR2 SYGVKD. CDR3 size: 13 residues. In DNA form, the CDR3 reads TGTGGTACAGCCAGTACGACTTATCAGCCCCAGCATTTT. Its translation: CGTASTTYQPQHF.

The chain employs TRBV20-1 and TRBJ1-5; perhaps TRBD1 as D (6 bases). The germline gives CDR1 DFQATT, CDR2 SNEGSKA (reference sequence). The CDR3 is 18 residues long. Between the trimmed V and J ends, which lost 1 base and 0 bases, there was a span of 19 bases. The CDR3 coding sequence is TGCAGTGCTAGAGGGGGGGGCCGGGGTGGCGTTAGCAATCAGCCCCAGCATTTT. It codes for CSARGGGRGGVSNQPQHF.